Presented here are 3 T cell receptor beta chains from one specimen sequenced in a study of shared clonotypes between healthy human individuals. Positively selected for CCR7, the CD45RO-negative cells used as naive CD8 cells excluded terminally differentiated effector memory CD45RA+ cells. Assay: immunoSEQ multiplex PCR; the TCRdb copy retains only in-frame clones and omits some. The sample carries roughly 590,000 clones, 95% to 96% recorded once. What was sequenced was naive CD8+ T cells sorted from blood. The receptors were sampled from a woman aged 25 to 39 in good health.

This clone was counted a single time. V usage is TRBV7-2 and J usage is TRBJ2-5; D might be TRBD1 or TRBD2, each matching 5 bases. The germline CDR1 and CDR2 sequences are SGHTA and FQGNSA. The CDR3 runs 14 residues. With 5 bases removed from V and 4 bases from J, the gap between germline ends came to 14 bases. CDR3 sequence: CASSPRTGRETQYF. CDR3 nucleotides: TGTGCCAGCAGCCCCAGGACGGGGCGAGAGACCCAGTACTTC.

This chain links TRBV28 with TRBJ2-5; D is ambiguous. CDR1 and CDR2 from the germline V gene are MDHEN and SYDVKM. CDR3 size: 12 residues. The germline V and J ends were trimmed by 4 bases and 3 bases, with 6 bases remaining between them. The CDR3 region is CASSYHKETQYF. CDR3 sequence (DNA): TGTGCCAGCAGTTATCACAAAGAGACCCAGTACTTC.

J is TRBJ1-5 and V is TRBV11-2; D is unresolved. Trimming stripped 2 bases from V and 6 bases from J, with 14 bases between. In germline, CDR1 is SGHAT, CDR2 FQNNGV. The CDR3 runs 15 residues. CDR3: CASSLSVSSSQPQHF. The CDR3 nucleotides read TGTGCCAGCAGCTTAAGCGTGAGCTCGTCTCAGCCCCAGCATTTT.